This T cell receptor (beta chain) was recorded in a study of identical twins. Findings of the study overall: Low generation probability was overrepresented in out-of-frame alpha sequences shared by twins. Insertion counts were lower in abundant cord blood beta clonotypes, a trend that memory repertoires did not show.

TCRdb used MiXCR to reprocess the 5' RACE reads, holding one entry per CDR3 protein. Of about 890,000 distinct CDR3 sequences listed, around an eighth are singletons. This clonotype was seen more than once but under ten times. Its antigen is not identified. Each donor (without exception) was a healthy Caucasian. This sample was also put to use in a study of yellow fever vaccine responses in identical twins. That paper notes: Twins' vaccine T cell responses were reported to seem partly convergent and partly personalized.

Sample: PBMCs. The TCR originated in a woman under 30 in good health.

CDR3 DNA: TGCGCCAGCGGAACTCAGGGGGCTGCCGACTATGGCTACACCTTC. Amino acids: CASGTQGAADYGYTF. This chain uses TRBV5-1 with TRBJ1-2, with 8 nucleotides matching TRBD1. The germline gives CDR1 SGHRS, CDR2 YFSETQ. The CDR3 extends over 15 amino acids. With 7 bases clipped from V and 3 bases from J, the junction kept 11 bases outside the gene matches.